The text below deals with one T cell receptor (beta chain). Data came from immunoSEQ multiplex PCR; TCRdb stores just in-frame clones and leaves some out. The sample includes 130,000 or so clones, around 88% of them seen just once. V gave up 0 bases and J gave up 2 bases, with 3 bases separating them. The CDR3 sequence is 13 residues long. Germline lookup yields CDR1 SGHRS and CDR2 YFSETQ. This specimen belongs to a study of blood T cell repertoires in COVID-19. Input material: peripheral blood. The clonotype was recovered from a woman aged 60 to 75 with acute or convalescent COVID-19. The V gene is TRBV5-1, the J gene TRBJ1-5; no clear D gene. This CDR3 reads CASSLAGNQPQHF. Here the CDR3 DNA reads TGCGCCAGCAGCTTGGCTGGCAATCAGCCCCAGCATTTT. The entire variable domain, with the rest obtained from reference TRBV5-1 and TRBJ1-5, is as follows: KAGVTQTPRYLIKTRGQQVTLSCSPISGHRSVSWYQQTPGQGLQFLFEYFSETQRNKGNFPGRFSGRQFSNSRSEMNVSTLELGDSALYLCASSLAGNQPQHFGDGTRLSIL.